This TCR beta chain was documented in a study of T cell responses to AZD1222 COVID-19 vaccine. Study conclusions and caveats: Close to half of spike-specific TCRs reportedly recognize unmutated variant regions. The donors showed a predominance of white British ancestry and of females, with possible underestimation of clonal diversity. In all cases, repertoires were sampled only after the peak T cell response. Dominant at 160-218 and 743-854, vaccine-associated CD4 TCRs also spanned spike.

Profiled with immunoSEQ multiplex PCR; TCRdb holds only in-frame clones, not every one. Of approximately 83,000 clones in the sample, about 89% are singletons; the top ten hold under 5%. A remark on this clone: Its antigen is undetermined.

The specimen was peripheral blood, collected on day 0 of MenACWY control vaccination. This sequence was found in an adult in good health.

CDR3 sequence (DNA): TGTGCCAGCAGCTTATACCTGCCAAACCCTTCCTACGAGCAGTACTTC. Amino acids: CASSLYLPNPSYEQYF. This chain uses TRBV7-2 with TRBJ2-7, with D uncertain. This CDR3 is built from 16 residues. Germline V gives CDR1 SGHTA, CDR2 FQGNSA. Deletions cut 2 bases from V and 1 base from J, with 15 bases between. The entire variable domain, with the rest obtained from reference TRBV7-2 and TRBJ2-7, is as follows: GAGVSQSPSNKVTEKGKDVELRCDPISGHTALYWYRQSLGQGLEFLIYFQGNSAPDKSGLPSDRFSAERTGGSVSTLTIQRTQQEDSAVYLCASSLYLPNPSYEQYFGPGTRLTVT.